This is a list of T cell receptor beta chains from one sample in a study of OX40 agonist ivuxolimab in advanced cancers. Only in-frame clones appear in the TCRdb table, and some are missing; sequencing was by immunoSEQ multiplex PCR. The sample consists of about 36,000 clones, 88% of them appearing once. The sample consisted of CD4+ or CD8+ T cells sorted from blood, taken in a trial of the OX40 agonist ivuxolimab. Receptors were obtained from an adult with an advanced solid tumor such as melanoma, head and neck, liver or kidney cancer. Each CDR3 is given with its conserved first and last residue. A D gene is named only where the DNA matches it firmly. The size of a clone is reported for some rows only, either as once, few or many, or as a class for expanded clones.

V gene,J gene,clone size,D gene,CDR3 DNA,CDR3 protein
TRBV5-8,TRBJ1-5,.,.,TGTGCCAGCAGCATCGGGACAATAGATCTCATTCCCCAGCATTTT,CASSIGTIDLIPQHF
TRBV9,TRBJ2-1,.,TRBD2,TGTGCCAGCAGCGTAGGGGACTACCGGGTCGGCGTTGAGCAGTTCTTC,CASSVGDYRVGVEQFF
TRBV30,TRBJ1-2,.,.,TGTGCCTGGATTTCAGGGCTGGGCTATGGCTACACCTTC,CAWISGLGYGYTF
TRBV5-4,TRBJ2-5,.,.,TGTGCCAGCAGCTTGGGAGAGGGGGGGCGAGAGACCCAGTACTTC,CASSLGEGGRETQYF
TRBV28,TRBJ1-2,.,TRBD1,TGTGCCAGCACCGGGACAGAGCTCCTCTATGGCTACACCTTC,CASTGTELLYGYTF
TRBV9,TRBJ2-1,.,TRBD2,TGTGCCAGCAGCGTAGAGGGTTCTAGCGGCAGGTATGAGCAGTTCTTC,CASSVEGSSGRYEQFF
TRBV5-1,TRBJ2-7,.,TRBD1,TGCGCCAGCAGCTTTGACAGGGGTTACCACGAGCAGTACTTC,CASSFDRGYHEQYF
TRBV28,TRBJ2-7,.,.,TGTGCCAGCAGTTTGACAGCCCCCGGCTCCTACGAGCAGTACTTC,CASSLTAPGSYEQYF
TRBV29-1,TRBJ1-4,once,TRBD1,TGCAGCGGGACAGGGGACCTTAATGAAAAACTGTTTTTT,CSGTGDLNEKLFF
TRBV27,TRBJ1-3,.,TRBD1,TGTGCCAGCAGTTTGGGAGGGGGCAGTGGAAACACCATATATTTT,CASSLGGGSGNTIYF
TRBV13,TRBJ1-1,.,.,TGTGCCAGCAGTCGCAGGACCGGGAACACTGAAGCTTTCTTT,CASSRRTGNTEAFF
TRBV7-2,TRBJ2-7,.,.,TGTGCCAGCAGCCTCGGGCCCCGCGTCTACGAGCAGTACTTC,CASSLGPRVYEQYF
TRBV7-2,TRBJ2-7,once,.,TGTGCCAGCAGCCGCGGCTCCTACGAGCAGTACTTC,CASSRGSYEQYF
TRBV28,TRBJ1-5,.,.,TGTGCCATCACAGGGCCCAATCAGCCCCAGCATTTT,CAITGPNQPQHF
TRBV11-2,TRBJ1-4,.,.,TGTGCCAGCAGCCCCATCACAGGACGGCGAGAAAAACTGTTTTTT,CASSPITGRREKLFF
TRBV28,TRBJ2-7,few,.,TGTGCCAGCAGTTTGAACTACGAGCAGTACTTC,CASSLNYEQYF
TRBV7-8,TRBJ1-4,.,.,TGTGCCAGCAGCTTAGTGGTCAGGGATTTGGAAAAACTGTTTTTT,CASSLVVRDLEKLFF
TRBV10-1,TRBJ2-6,.,.,TGCGCCAGCAGTGAGTCTGGTGGGGGTTCTGGGGCCAACGTCCTGACTTTC,CASSESGGGSGANVLTF
TRBV28,TRBJ1-4,.,.,TGTGCCAGCAGAGTAGGGGGTGCAGGGCAGGGTGAAAAACTGTTTTTT,CASRVGGAGQGEKLFF
TRBV27,TRBJ2-1,.,.,TGTGCCAGCAGTTTAGAAAGCTCCTACAATGAGCAGTTCTTC,CASSLESSYNEQFF
TRBV20-1,TRBJ2-7,.,.,TGCAGTGCGCTGGACTACGAGCAGTACTTC,CSALDYEQYF
TRBV6-1,TRBJ2-7,.,.,TGTGCCAGCGGGGGTTTCCTCTACGAGCAGTACTTC,CASGGFLYEQYF
TRBV5-1,TRBJ2-3,.,.,TGCGCCAGCAGCTTGGGGACCAGCACAGATACGCAGTATTTT,CASSLGTSTDTQYF
TRBV5-4,TRBJ2-3,.,TRBD1,TGTGCCAGCAGCTTGCGTCAGGGGGCAGATACGCAGTATTTT,CASSLRQGADTQYF
TRBV15,TRBJ2-5,.,.,TGTGCCACCAGCAGAGGACAGCAAGAGACCCAGTACTTC,CATSRGQQETQYF
TRBV6-1,TRBJ1-2,.,TRBD1,TGTGCCAGCAGTCGACAGGGGGCGGGAGGCTACACCTTC,CASSRQGAGGYTF
TRBV13,TRBJ2-5,.,.,TGTGCCAGCAGCTTAGGCCTTTCAGAAGCCCAGTACTTC,CASSLGLSEAQYF
TRBV6-6,TRBJ1-4,.,TRBD1,TGTGCCAGCGGGACAGGGGGCGCGTCGACTGAAAAACTGTTTTTT,CASGTGGASTEKLFF
TRBV4-1,TRBJ2-5,.,TRBD2,TGCGCCAGCAGCCAAGGACCCGGGCGGGAGGTTGGTGCGGCCCAGTACTTC,CASSQGPGREVGAAQYF
TRBV10-3,TRBJ2-7,.,.,TGTGCCATCAGTACCGGGACCCAACTCCCCGAGCAGTACTTC,CAISTGTQLPEQYF
TRBV7-9,TRBJ2-1,.,TRBD2,TGTGCCAGCAGCTTCTATAAGCGGGATGTGGCCAATGAGCAGTTCTTC,CASSFYKRDVANEQFF
TRBV7-9,TRBJ2-3,once,TRBD2,TGTGCCAGCAGCTACGACATGGGGGGGGGCACAGATACGCAGTATTTT,CASSYDMGGGTDTQYF
TRBV7-3,TRBJ2-5,.,.,TGTGCCAGCAGCTTAAAAGCGGAAGAGACCCAGTACTTC,CASSLKAEETQYF
TRBV13,TRBJ2-7,.,.,TGTGCCAGCAGCCGAGCAGGGATGTTTCTCTACGAGCAGTACTTC,CASSRAGMFLYEQYF
TRBV2,TRBJ2-1,.,.,TGTGCCAGCAGGTACTCTAGCCCCTCCTACAATGAGCAGTTCTTC,CASRYSSPSYNEQFF
TRBV5-5,TRBJ1-5,.,TRBD1,TGTGCCAGCAGCCCCGGGACAGGGGGCTTTCAGCCCCAGCATTTT,CASSPGTGGFQPQHF
TRBV18,TRBJ2-5,.,.,TGTGCCAGCTCACCATTTACGCTAGGGCCTAGGGAGACCCAGTACTTC,CASSPFTLGPRETQYF
TRBV5-1,TRBJ2-3,.,.,TGCGCCAGCAGCTTGGATCCGCGGCCTGCCACAGATACGCAGTATTTT,CASSLDPRPATDTQYF
TRBV2,TRBJ1-5,.,.,TGTGCCACAAGACAGGATAGCAATCAGCCCCAGCATTTT,CATRQDSNQPQHF
TRBV11-2,TRBJ2-1,.,TRBD2,TGTGCCAGCAAAAGAAACAGGCTGGCTAGCGGAGCCATCTACAATGAGCAGTTCTTC,CASKRNRLASGAIYNEQFF
TRBV11-2,TRBJ2-7,.,.,TGTGCCAGCAGCGCCCCCCGAGGCCGCCGGGGCCTCTACGAGCAGTACTTC,CASSAPRGRRGLYEQYF
TRBV18,TRBJ2-5,.,TRBD1,TGTGCCAGCTCACCAATAGGGACAGGGGAGACCCAGTACTTC,CASSPIGTGETQYF
TRBV5-1,TRBJ2-3,few,.,TGCGCCAGCAGCTTTCTGGGGGCAGATACGCAGTATTTT,CASSFLGADTQYF
TRBV27,TRBJ2-3,.,.,TGTGCCAGCAGTTTATCAATCGGGTCAGATACGCAGTATTTT,CASSLSIGSDTQYF
TRBV5-1,TRBJ2-5,.,.,TGCGCCAGCAGCTTGGAGGCCGAGTACCAAGAGACCCAGTACTTC,CASSLEAEYQETQYF
TRBV27,TRBJ2-7,.,.,TGTGCCAGCAGCTACGAGTCCGGGGGTACCTACGAGCAGTACTTC,CASSYESGGTYEQYF
TRBV10-1,TRBJ2-3,.,.,TGCGCCAGCAGTGATGGAAGGGGTCATACGCAGTATTTT,CASSDGRGHTQYF
TRBV7-6,TRBJ1-2,.,.,TGTGCCAGCAGCTCACAGACTAACTATGGCTACACCTTC,CASSSQTNYGYTF
TRBV7-9,TRBJ2-1,.,TRBD2,TGTGCCAGTCTGGGACTAGCGGTGAATGAGCAGTTCTTC,CASLGLAVNEQFF
TRBV5-6,TRBJ2-7,.,TRBD1,TGTGCCAGCAGCCACAGGGGGAAAAACTACGAGCAGTACTTC,CASSHRGKNYEQYF
TRBV28,TRBJ1-5,.,.,TGTGCCAGCAGTTTAACCCCAAAGTTCAATCAGCCCCAGCATTTT,CASSLTPKFNQPQHF
TRBV21-1,TRBJ1-2,.,.,TGTGCCAGCAGCAAAGGGGACATAGGGGACGCGGGGAACTATGGCTACACCTTC,CASSKGDIGDAGNYGYTF
TRBV15,TRBJ2-3,few,TRBD1,TGTGCCACCAGCAGGGACAGGGGGGGCACAGATACGCAGTATTTT,CATSRDRGGTDTQYF
TRBV28,TRBJ2-7,.,.,TGTGCCAGCAGTTTTCCCTTGGCATCAACCTCCTACGAGCAGTACTTC,CASSFPLASTSYEQYF
TRBV7-9,TRBJ2-7,.,.,TGTGCCAGCAGCTTTGGACAGCCTGCCTACGAGCAGTACTTC,CASSFGQPAYEQYF
TRBV5-4,TRBJ2-7,.,.,TGTGCCAGCAGCTTGTCGGGAGCTACAGGCGAGCAGTACTTC,CASSLSGATGEQYF
TRBV28,TRBJ1-1,once,.,TGTGCCAGCAGCCCCCCCGTGGCACGCACTGAAGCTTTCTTT,CASSPPVARTEAFF
TRBV7-8,TRBJ2-7,.,.,TGTGCCAGCAGCTTTAGGGGGGCCTACGAGCAGTACTTC,CASSFRGAYEQYF
TRBV9,TRBJ2-1,.,TRBD2,TGTGCCAGCAGCGTAGTTGGCGGGAGGTCCTACAATGAGCAGTTCTTC,CASSVVGGRSYNEQFF
TRBV9,TRBJ2-1,.,.,TGTGCCAGCAGCGGCGACGGGTGGTCCTACAATGAGCAGTTCTTC,CASSGDGWSYNEQFF